Listed below are T cell receptor beta chains from one sample, sequenced in a study of blood T cell repertoires in COVID-19. Only in-frame clones appear in the TCRdb table, and some are missing; sequencing was by immunoSEQ multiplex PCR. The table lists more than 400,000 clones, approximately 85% of them singletons, with roughly 3.2% in the top ten. Material: peripheral blood. All receptors derive from a human donor in a cohort sampled during active COVID-19. The CDR3 runs from the conserved cysteine through the conserved F or W. A D gene is named only where the DNA matches it firmly. Size is omitted from some rows. Given values are once, few, many or a class for expanded clones.

J gene | V gene | clone size | D gene | CDR3 protein | CDR3 DNA
TRBJ1-5 | TRBV5-4 | . | TRBD1 | CASSSDRVRNQPQHF | TGTGCCAGCAGCTCGGACAGGGTACGCAATCAGCCCCAGCATTTT
TRBJ2-3 | TRBV28 | once | . | CASRGGTDTQYF | TGTGCCAGTAGGGGCGGCACAGATACGCAGTATTTT
TRBJ1-4 | TRBV3-1/TRBV3-2 | . | . | CASSQFLDSQQGEKLFF | TGTGCCAGCAGCCAATTTTTGGACAGTCAACAGGGCGAAAAACTGTTTTTT
TRBJ1-5 | TRBV5-1 | . | TRBD1 | CASSPTGGNQPQHF | TGCGCCAGCAGTCCCACAGGGGGCAATCAGCCCCAGCATTTT
TRBJ2-7 | TRBV9 | . | TRBD2 | CASSVGPAGASYEQYF | TGTGCCAGCAGCGTAGGTCCAGCGGGAGCATCCTACGAGCAGTACTTC
TRBJ2-1 | TRBV3-1/TRBV3-2 | . | TRBD2 | CASSQDAGVWNEQFF | TGTGCCAGCAGCCAAGATGCGGGAGTCTGGAATGAGCAGTTCTTC
TRBJ1-2 | TRBV18 | . | TRBD1 | CASSLQPGQSNYGYTF | TGTGCCAGCTCACTACAACCGGGACAGTCAAACTATGGCTACACCTTC
TRBJ1-4 | TRBV6-2/TRBV6-3 | . | . | CASSSGGNANEKLFF | TGTGCCAGCAGCTCTGGGGGGAACGCTAATGAAAAACTGTTTTTT
TRBJ1-2 | TRBV25-1 | . | TRBD1 | CASGQGGYGYTF | TGTGCCAGTGGACAGGGCGGCTATGGCTACACCTTC
TRBJ1-2 | TRBV18 | . | . | CASAEDGGGYGYTF | TGTGCCAGCGCTGAAGATGGAGGCGGCTATGGCTACACCTTC
TRBJ2-7 | TRBV7-2 | . | TRBD2 | CASSLAGLAGAESYEQYF | TGTGCCAGCAGCTTAGCTGGACTAGCGGGAGCAGAATCCTACGAGCAGTACTTC
TRBJ2-4 | TRBV19 | . | . | CASSLYIRVLDAKNIQYF | TGTGCCAGTAGTCTATACATCCGGGTCTTAGACGCCAAAAACATTCAGTACTTC
TRBJ2-6 | TRBV7-8 | . | . | CASSLQFSGANVLTF | TGTGCCAGCAGCCTCCAGTTCTCTGGGGCCAACGTCCTGACTTTC